This TCR beta chain was recorded in a study of cytotoxic CD8 clonotypes in ibrutinib-treated CLL. V shed 3 bases and J 4 bases; nucleotides not matched to a gene: 1. Germline CDR1 reads SGHVS; CDR2 reads FNYEAQ. The CDR3 runs to 14 residues. Clones were read by immunoSEQ multiplex PCR, and TCRdb kept only the in-frame ones, dropping some. The sample records around 310,000 clones, 80% being singletons. This clonotype was sampled from a human donor with chronic lymphocytic leukemia. The rearrangement joins TRBV7-6 to TRBJ1-3; 9 bases line up with TRBD1. Material: PBMCs, obtained before ibrutinib treatment. This chain's CDR3 is CASSFDRGGNTIYF. CDR3 nucleotide sequence: TGTGCCAGCAGCTTCGACAGGGGGGGAAACACCATATATTTT.